These 21 T cell receptor beta chains share one sample of origin, sequenced in a study of vaccination effects on CD4 cells after COVID-19. The antigens these receptors bind are not known. Sequencing followed a ViraFEST assay step that expanded antigen-specific CD4+ T cells with viral peptide pools. Around day 10 of culture, CD4+ T cells were separated out. The cohort was immunized with two doses of either the BNT162b2 or mRNA-1273 vaccine. Repertoires were generated with immunoSEQ multiplex PCR, while TCRdb's copy carries only in-frame clones and drops some. The sample contains 84,000 or so clones, 60% to 80% of which appear only once. The source was CD4+ T cells from PBMCs cultured with HCoV-OC43 spike peptides, collected after COVID-19 vaccination. Subset here: HCoV-OC43 spike overlapping peptide pool stimulation. These receptors were collected from a human donor who received a COVID-19 vaccine.

The chain employs TRBV24-1 and TRBJ1-4, with D possibly TRBD1 on 5 matching bases. Germline lookup yields CDR1 KGHDR and CDR2 SFDVKD. The CDR3 extends over 16 amino acids. Trimming cost V 4 bases and J 4 bases, with 15 bases left between them. The CDR3 bases are TGTGCCACCAGTGACACGGTAGGGGCCGGTAATGAAAAACTGTTTTTT. The encoded protein is CATSDTVGAGNEKLFF.

The gene calls are TRBV3-1 (or the pseudogene TRBV3-2) and TRBJ2-5; TRBD1 aligns across 10 bases. This CDR3 comprises 17 residues. J lost 5 bases, V lost 1 base, and 10 bases had no gene match. Germline V gene lookup returns CDR1 LGHDT and CDR2 YNNKEL (reference sequence). The CDR3: CASSQVTGTGVRETQYF. The CDR3 DNA reads as TGTGCCAGCAGCCAAGTTACCGGGACAGGGGTGCGGGAGACCCAGTACTTC.

Only one count was recorded for this clone. V gene TRBV20-1 combines with J gene TRBJ1-3; D is uncertain. Trimming cost V 3 bases and J 3 bases, with 9 bases left between them. The germline V gene encodes CDR1 DFQATT and CDR2 SNEGSKA (reference sequence). The CDR3 sequence is 13 residues long. The CDR3 sequence is CSASPGFGNTIYF. The CDR3 bases are TGCAGTGCTAGTCCGGGGTTTGGAAACACCATATATTTT.

The genes are TRBV6-5 and TRBJ1-1; 10 positions agree with TRBD1. This CDR3 is 13 amino acids long. Germline lookup yields CDR1 MNHEY and CDR2 SVGAGI. Unmatched junction bases numbered 1, after V lost 5 bases and J lost 4 bases. The CDR3 nucleotides read TGTGCCAGCAGTCGGGACAGGGGCACTGAAGCTTTCTTT. It is translated as CASSRDRGTEAFF.

This clone occurred once. In DNA form, the CDR3 reads TGTGCCAGCAGCCGGGACAGGGTGGTAGGTGGCTACACCTTC. Translation: CASSRDRVVGGYTF. This chain joins TRBV6-5 and TRBJ1-2; 9 bases line up with TRBD1. This CDR3 region has 14 residues. The J segment lost 7 bases and the V segment lost 6 bases, leaving 9 bases of the junction unmatched. Per the germline V gene, CDR1 is MNHEY and CDR2 is SVGAGI.

The chain joins TRBV6-2 or TRBV6-3 to TRBJ2-5; D is perhaps TRBD2 (5 bases). This CDR3 region has 17 residues. Germline V gives CDR1 MNHEY, CDR2 SVGEGT. V lost 0 bases, J lost 9 bases, and 23 bases lay in between. CDR3 sequence (DNA): TGTGCCAGCAGTTACTCGTATTTAGCGTTGGCCGCCGGGGCCCAGTACTTC. Protein product: CASSYSYLALAAGAQYF.

The CDR3 sequence: CASSIGREFAEAFF. The CDR3 nucleotides read TGTGCCAGTAGTATTGGTAGGGAGTTCGCTGAAGCTTTCTTT. The chain links TRBV19 to TRBJ1-1; D uncertain. This CDR3 contains 14 residues. Trimming took off 3 bases at V and 6 bases at J, with 14 bases between the two ends. Germline CDR1 is LNHDA and CDR2 is SQIVND (reference sequence).

The chain uses TRBV7-3 and TRBJ1-1, with D possibly TRBD1 on 6 matching bases. CDR1 SGHTA and CDR2 FQGTGA come from the germline V gene. The V and J ends lost 5 bases and 5 bases respectively, with 15 bases between them. The CDR3 loop spans 14 amino acids. CDR3 nucleotide sequence: TGTGCCAGCAGCCAGCGAGGGGGGCGTACTGAAGCTTTCTTT. It is translated as CASSQRGGRTEAFF.

The J gene is TRBJ2-3, the V gene TRBV7-8, with D hard to call. Germline loops: CDR1 SGHVS, CDR2 FQNEAQ. CDR3 length: 14 amino acids. V dropped 1 base and J dropped 1 base, with 6 bases sitting between them. CDR3 protein: CASSLDWGTDTQYF. Here the CDR3 DNA reads TGTGCCAGCAGCTTAGATTGGGGCACAGATACGCAGTATTTT. The full variable domain, rest sourced from reference TRBV7-8 and TRBJ2-3, is GAGVSQSPRYKVAKRGQDVALRCDPISGHVSLFWYQQALGQGPEFLTYFQNEAQLDKSGLPSDRFFAERPEGSVSTLKIQRTQQEDSAVYLCASSLDWGTDTQYFGPGTRLTVL.

The genes are TRBV9 and TRBJ1-2; D is perhaps TRBD1 (6 bases). With 0 bases removed from V and 7 bases from J, the gap between germline ends came to 13 bases. The CDR3 sequence is 14 residues long. From germline, CDR1 is SGDLS and CDR2 YYNGEE. The CDR3 region has the DNA TGTGCCAGCAGCGTAGGTGGGGGCGCGGGTGGCTACACCTTC. Translating it yields CASSVGGGAGGYTF.

This rearrangement joins TRBV28 to TRBJ2-1; 8 nucleotides line up with TRBD2. Trimming at V came to 7 bases and at J to 6 bases, leaving 11 bases not matched to a gene. CDR3 length: 15 amino acids. Germline lookup yields CDR1 MDHEN and CDR2 SYDVKM. For the CDR3, the DNA is TGTGCCAGCAAGGGCTACGGGGGGGCCAGCAATGAGCAGTTCTTC. This gives the protein CASKGYGGASNEQFF. Together with reference TRBV28 and TRBJ2-1, the CDR3 gives the full variable domain: DVKVTQSSRYLVKRTGEKVFLECVQDMDHENMFWYRQDPGLGLRLIYFSYDVKMKEKGDIPEGYSVSREKKERFSLILESASTNQTSMYLCASKGYGGASNEQFFGPGTRLTVL.

As for this clone: Other DNA sequences in this specimen translate into the identical CDR3. The chain has TRBV5-1 and TRBJ2-5; D not resolved. The CDR3 sequence is 14 residues long. V shed 4 bases and J shed 0 bases, with 10 bases lying between them. Germline-derived CDR1 and CDR2 are SGHRS and YFSETQ. CDR3: CASSPRGDQETQYF. The CDR3 DNA reads TGCGCCAGCAGCCCCCGTGGGGACCAAGAGACCCAGTACTTC.

This sequence joins TRBV14 and TRBJ2-2; possibly TRBD2 for D (5 bases). Germline-derived CDR1 and CDR2 are SGHDN and FVKESK. V was cut by 3 bases and J by 4 bases, with 6 bases left in between. CDR3 length: 13 amino acids. CDR3: CASSHSGTGELFF. In DNA form, the CDR3 reads TGTGCCAGCAGCCACAGCGGCACCGGGGAGCTGTTTTTT.

In this sample, this clone turned up once. The V gene is TRBV7-2, the J gene TRBJ2-2; 8 positions match TRBD2. The germline V gene encodes CDR1 SGHTA and CDR2 FQGNSA. V shed 4 bases, J shed 4 bases, and the junction held 14 bases outside the gene matches. The length of the CDR3 is 18 residues. The CDR3 region is CASSSTISAGGLTGELFF. DNA for the CDR3: TGTGCCAGCAGCTCAACGATTTCGGCGGGGGGACTCACCGGGGAGCTGTTTTTT.

Only one count was recorded for this clone. The chain combines TRBV5-1 with TRBJ2-5; no clear D. This CDR3 region has 14 residues. Germline lookup yields CDR1 SGHRS and CDR2 YFSETQ. V dropped 0 bases and J dropped 3 bases, with 9 bases sitting between them. CDR3 coding DNA: TGCGCCAGCAGCTTGGTAGGACGGAAAGAGACCCAGTACTTC. This codes for CASSLVGRKETQYF.

The CDR3 region has the DNA TGTGCCAGCAGCCGCCAAGGGCAGGGAGCCTCCTACGAGCAGTACGTC. The encoded protein is CASSRQGQGASYEQYV. The genes are TRBV7-2 and TRBJ2-7, with D perhaps assigned TRBD1 or TRBD2 (5 bases each). The CDR3 is 16 amino acids. Germline V gene data show CDR1 as SGHTA and CDR2 as FQGNSA. Trimming stripped 5 bases from V and 0 bases from J, with 17 bases between.

The chain is built from TRBV10-3 and TRBJ2-1; D might be TRBD1 or TRBD2, each matching 5 bases. Germline V CDR1 and CDR2: ENHRY, SYGVKD. This CDR3 has 14 residues. V lost 8 bases, J lost 5 bases, and 16 bases lay in between. The CDR3 sequence: CAISGGTANNEQFF. The CDR3 region has the DNA TGTGCCATCTCTGGTGGGACCGCCAACAATGAGCAGTTCTTC.

The chain carries TRBV6-5 and TRBJ2-7, with a tentative D call TRBD1 (6 bases). This CDR3 is built from 13 residues. Trimming removed 5 bases at V and 0 bases at J, with 8 bases between. Germline values: CDR1 MNHEY, CDR2 SVGAGI. CDR3 sequence: CASSLGHSYEQYV. In nucleotides, the CDR3 is TGTGCCAGCAGTCTGGGACACTCCTACGAGCAGTACGTC.

This sequence joins TRBV7-9 and TRBJ2-5; 8 bases line up with TRBD1. The CDR3 sequence is 16 residues long. CDR1 and CDR2 (germline): SEHNR, FQNEAQ (reference sequence). Unmatched junction bases numbered 13, after V lost 5 bases and J lost 5 bases. Here the CDR3 DNA reads TGTGCCAGCAGCAGCCTGACAGGGGTAGTACGGGAGACCCAGTACTTC. It is translated as CASSSLTGVVRETQYF.

The J gene is TRBJ2-5, the V gene TRBV6-5; TRBD1 aligns across 8 bases. The germline V gene has CDR1 MNHEY and CDR2 SVGAGI. The CDR3 is 15 residues long. V lost 7 bases, J lost 5 bases, and 12 bases stayed unmatched. The CDR3 sequence: CASTRNRGSGETQYF. The CDR3 DNA follows: TGTGCCAGCACCCGGAACAGGGGGAGTGGGGAGACCCAGTACTTC.

This sequence joins TRBV4-3 and TRBJ1-1, with TRBD1 as a possible D gene (5 bases). Trimming stripped 1 base from V and 5 bases from J, with 14 bases between. CDR3 length: 15 residues. The germline V gene has CDR1 LGHNA and CDR2 YSLEER. CDR3 in amino acids: CASSQVGRGRTEAFF. The DNA of the CDR3 is TGCGCCAGCAGCCAAGTGGGTCGGGGCAGGACTGAAGCTTTCTTT.